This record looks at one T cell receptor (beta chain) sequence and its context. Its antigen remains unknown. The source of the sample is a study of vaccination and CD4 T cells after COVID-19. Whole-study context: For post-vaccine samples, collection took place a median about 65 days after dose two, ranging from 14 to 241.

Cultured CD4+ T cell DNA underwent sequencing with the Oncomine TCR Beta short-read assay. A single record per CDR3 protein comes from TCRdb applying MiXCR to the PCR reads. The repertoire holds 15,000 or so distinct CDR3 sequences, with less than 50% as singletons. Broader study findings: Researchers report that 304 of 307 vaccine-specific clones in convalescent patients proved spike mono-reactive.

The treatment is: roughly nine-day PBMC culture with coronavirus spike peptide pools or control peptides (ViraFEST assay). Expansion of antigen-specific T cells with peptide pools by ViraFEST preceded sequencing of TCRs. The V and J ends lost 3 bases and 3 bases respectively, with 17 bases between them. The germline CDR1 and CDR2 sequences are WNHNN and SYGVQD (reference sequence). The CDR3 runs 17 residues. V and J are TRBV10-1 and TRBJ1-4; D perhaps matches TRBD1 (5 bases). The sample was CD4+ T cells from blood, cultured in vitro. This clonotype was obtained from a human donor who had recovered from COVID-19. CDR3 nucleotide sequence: TGCGCCAGCAGTGACCCCCTGGCAGGGACGGCTAATGAAAAACTGTTTTTT. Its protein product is CASSDPLAGTANEKLFF.